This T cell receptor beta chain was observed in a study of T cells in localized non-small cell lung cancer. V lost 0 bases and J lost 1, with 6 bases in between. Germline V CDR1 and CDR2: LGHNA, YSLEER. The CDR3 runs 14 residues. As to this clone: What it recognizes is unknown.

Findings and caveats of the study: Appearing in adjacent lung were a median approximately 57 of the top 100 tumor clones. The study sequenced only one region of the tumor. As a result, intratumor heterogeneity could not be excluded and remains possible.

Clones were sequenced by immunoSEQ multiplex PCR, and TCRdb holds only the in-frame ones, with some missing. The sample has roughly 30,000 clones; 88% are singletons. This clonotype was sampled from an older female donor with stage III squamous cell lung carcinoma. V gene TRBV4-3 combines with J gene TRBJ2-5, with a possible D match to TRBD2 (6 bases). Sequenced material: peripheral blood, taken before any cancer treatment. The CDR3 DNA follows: TGCGCCAGCAGCCAAGAGGGGGGCCAAGAGACCCAGTACTTC. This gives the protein CASSQEGGQETQYF.